A selection of T cell receptor beta chains follows, all from one sample in a study of T cell responses to AZD1222 COVID-19 vaccine. The method was immunoSEQ multiplex PCR; TCRdb's version includes in-frame clones alone and lacks a portion of them. The table includes about 97,000 clones, more than 85% detected once. Sequenced material: peripheral blood, taken on day 0 of AZD1222 vaccination. The receptors come from an adult in good health. Both conserved end residues are part of each CDR3. Fields, in order: clone size, V gene, D gene, J gene, CDR3 DNA, CDR3 protein. The D gene is left open where the match is weak. Where a row states a size, it is once, few, many or the class of an expanded clone; other rows omit it.

clone_size: .
v_call: TRBV5-8
d_call: TRBD2
j_call: TRBJ2-7
cdr3_nt: TGTGCCAGCAGCTTCAGCGGGAGGGAGGGGGAGCAGTACTTC
cdr3_aa: CASSFSGREGEQYF

clone_size: few
v_call: TRBV6-1
d_call: .
j_call: TRBJ1-1
cdr3_nt: TGTGCCAGCAGTGAAGCTTGGGGGCAAAACACTGAAGCTTTCTTT
cdr3_aa: CASSEAWGQNTEAFF

clone_size: .
v_call: TRBV6-5
d_call: .
j_call: TRBJ1-1
cdr3_nt: TGTGCCAGCAGTCTAAAATGGAACACTGAAGCTTTCTTT
cdr3_aa: CASSLKWNTEAFF

clone_size: .
v_call: TRBV5-1
d_call: .
j_call: TRBJ2-3
cdr3_nt: TGCGCCAGCAGCTCTGGAACCAGCGGGTACACAGATACGCAGTATTTT
cdr3_aa: CASSSGTSGYTDTQYF

clone_size: .
v_call: TRBV7-8
d_call: .
j_call: TRBJ1-6
cdr3_nt: TGTGCCAGCAGTTCAGGGAATTCACCCCTCCACTTT
cdr3_aa: CASSSGNSPLHF

clone_size: .
v_call: TRBV5-1
d_call: TRBD1
j_call: TRBJ2-7
cdr3_nt: TGCGCCAGCAGCTCGGGACAGCCTGAGCAGTACTTC
cdr3_aa: CASSSGQPEQYF

clone_size: .
v_call: TRBV19
d_call: .
j_call: TRBJ2-1
cdr3_nt: TGTGCCAGTAGTATAGGGACAGCTTCCTACAATGAGCAGTTCTTC
cdr3_aa: CASSIGTASYNEQFF

clone_size: .
v_call: TRBV18
d_call: .
j_call: TRBJ2-1
cdr3_nt: TGTGCCAGCTCACCAACTAGCACCCATGAGCAGTTCTTC
cdr3_aa: CASSPTSTHEQFF

clone_size: .
v_call: TRBV27
d_call: .
j_call: TRBJ1-5
cdr3_nt: TGTGCCAGCAGTTTATCGCCCCATCAGCCCCAGCATTTT
cdr3_aa: CASSLSPHQPQHF

clone_size: .
v_call: TRBV7-2
d_call: TRBD2
j_call: TRBJ2-1
cdr3_nt: TGTGCCAGCAGCTTAGGGGCGGGAGTTAGGTACAATGAGCAGTTCTTC
cdr3_aa: CASSLGAGVRYNEQFF

clone_size: once
v_call: TRBV5-4
d_call: TRBD2
j_call: TRBJ2-3
cdr3_nt: TGTGCCAGCAGTTCGCTAGCGGGGGATTCACAGTATTTT
cdr3_aa: CASSSLAGDSQYF

clone_size: .
v_call: TRBV19
d_call: .
j_call: TRBJ2-4
cdr3_nt: TGTGCCAGTAGTCCCATGCCTCCTACGATAAACATTCAGTACTTC
cdr3_aa: CASSPMPPTINIQYF

clone_size: .
v_call: TRBV7-3
d_call: .
j_call: TRBJ2-1
cdr3_nt: TGTGCCAGCAGCGTCCTAGGGAAATCCTACAATGAGCAGTTCTTC
cdr3_aa: CASSVLGKSYNEQFF